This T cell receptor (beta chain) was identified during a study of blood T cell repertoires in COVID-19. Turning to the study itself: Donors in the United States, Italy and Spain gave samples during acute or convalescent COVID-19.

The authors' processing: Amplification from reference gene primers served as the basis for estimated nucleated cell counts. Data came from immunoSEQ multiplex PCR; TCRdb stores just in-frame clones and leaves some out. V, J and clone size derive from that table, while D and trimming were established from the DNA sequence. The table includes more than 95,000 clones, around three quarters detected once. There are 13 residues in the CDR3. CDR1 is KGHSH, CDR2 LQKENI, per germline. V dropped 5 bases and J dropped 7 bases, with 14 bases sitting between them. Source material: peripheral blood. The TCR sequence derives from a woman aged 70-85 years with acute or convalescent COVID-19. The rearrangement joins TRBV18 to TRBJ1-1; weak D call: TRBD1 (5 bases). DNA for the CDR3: TGTGCCAGCTCAAATTCACTGGGGGGTGAAGCTTTCTTT. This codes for CASSNSLGGEAFF.